This TCR beta chain was captured in a study of beta chain features in type 1 diabetes. This clone was found a few times. Its antigen is not known. Trimming stripped 2 bases from V and 5 bases from J, with 18 bases between. CDR1 is PRHDT and CDR2 is FYEKMQ in the germline V gene (reference sequence). The CDR3 is made up of 16 amino acids. TCRB transcripts that were expressed got sequenced, as all of the isolated RNA had been reverse transcribed. Assay used: immunoSEQ multiplex PCR; TCRdb lists only in-frame clones, some missing. The table includes approximately 250,000 clones, 11% to 15% detected once. The study, taken as a whole, reports: Moderately but significantly shorter TCRB CDR3s were found in Type 1 diabetes patients in all four CD4+ subsets.

The sequencing sample was made of naive CD4+ T cells from blood. The TCR comes from a woman in her 40s in good health. This chain connects TRBV13 to TRBJ1-2; D may be TRBD1 (6 bases). Here the CDR3 DNA reads TGTGCCAGCAGCTTAAGAGGCGACAGGCGGGTTTATGGCTACACCTTC. Amino acid sequence: CASSLRGDRRVYGYTF.